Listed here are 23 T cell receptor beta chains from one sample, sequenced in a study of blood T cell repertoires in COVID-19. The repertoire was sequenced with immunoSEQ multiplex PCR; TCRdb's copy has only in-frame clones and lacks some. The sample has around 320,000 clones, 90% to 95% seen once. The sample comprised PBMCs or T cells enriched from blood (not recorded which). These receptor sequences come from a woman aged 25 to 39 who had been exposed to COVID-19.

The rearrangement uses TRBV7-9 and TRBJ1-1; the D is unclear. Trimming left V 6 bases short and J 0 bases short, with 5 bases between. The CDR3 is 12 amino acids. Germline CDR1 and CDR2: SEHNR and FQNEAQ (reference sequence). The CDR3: CASRTMNTEAFF. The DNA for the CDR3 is TGTGCCAGCAGGACTATGAACACTGAAGCTTTCTTT.

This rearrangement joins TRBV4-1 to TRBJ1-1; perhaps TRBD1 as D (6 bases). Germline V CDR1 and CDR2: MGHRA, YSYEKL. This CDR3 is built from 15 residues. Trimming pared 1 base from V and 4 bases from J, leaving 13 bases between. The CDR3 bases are TGCGCCAGCAGCCAAGTAGGACAGTCGGGCACTGAAGCTTTCTTT. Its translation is CASSQVGQSGTEAFF.

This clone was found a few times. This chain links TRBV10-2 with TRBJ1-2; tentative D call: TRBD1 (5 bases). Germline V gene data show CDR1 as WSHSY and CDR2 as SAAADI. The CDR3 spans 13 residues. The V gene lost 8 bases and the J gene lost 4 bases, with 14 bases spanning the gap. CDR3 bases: TGCGCCAGCGCAAGTGGGGGGACCTATGGCTACACCTTC. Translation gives CASASGGTYGYTF.

The CDR3 DNA reads as TGTGCCAGCAGCTTATGGCAGGGGCACACAGATACGCAGTATTTT. Protein sequence: CASSLWQGHTDTQYF. The chain combines TRBV11-2 with TRBJ2-3, with D possibly matching TRBD1 (6 bases). The V and J ends lost 2 bases and 2 bases respectively, with 11 bases between them. CDR1 and CDR2 (germline): SGHAT, FQNNGV. The CDR3 is made up of 15 amino acids.

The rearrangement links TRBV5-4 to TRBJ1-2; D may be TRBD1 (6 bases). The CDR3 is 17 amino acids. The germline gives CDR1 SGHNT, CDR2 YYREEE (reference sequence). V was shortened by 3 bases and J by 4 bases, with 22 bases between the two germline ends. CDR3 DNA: TGTGCCAGCAGCTCACGCCCCACAGGGTTAGGTAGCTATGGCTACACCTTC. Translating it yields CASSSRPTGLGSYGYTF.

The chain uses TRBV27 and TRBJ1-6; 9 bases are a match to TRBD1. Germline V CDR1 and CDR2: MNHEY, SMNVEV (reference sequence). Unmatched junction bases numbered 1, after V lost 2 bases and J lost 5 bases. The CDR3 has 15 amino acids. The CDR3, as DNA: TGTGCCAGCAGTTTAAGGACAGGGGATAATTCACCCCTCCACTTT. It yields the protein CASSLRTGDNSPLHF.

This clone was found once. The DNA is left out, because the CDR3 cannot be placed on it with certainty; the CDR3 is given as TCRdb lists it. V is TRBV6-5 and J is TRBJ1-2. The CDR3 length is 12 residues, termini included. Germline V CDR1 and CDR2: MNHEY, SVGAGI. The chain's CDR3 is CASSSSYDGYTF.

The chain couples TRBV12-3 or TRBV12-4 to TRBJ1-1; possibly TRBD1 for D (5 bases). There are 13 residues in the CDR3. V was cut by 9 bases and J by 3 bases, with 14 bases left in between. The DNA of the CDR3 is TGTGCCAGTACGGGGGTTTGGGACACTGAAGCTTTCTTT. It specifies CASTGVWDTEAFF.

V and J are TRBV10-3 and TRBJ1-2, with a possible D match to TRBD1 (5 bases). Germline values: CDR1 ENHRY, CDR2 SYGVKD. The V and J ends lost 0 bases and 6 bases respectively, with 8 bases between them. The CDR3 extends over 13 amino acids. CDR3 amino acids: CAISESGADGYTF. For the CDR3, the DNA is TGTGCCATCAGTGAGTCAGGGGCCGATGGCTACACCTTC.

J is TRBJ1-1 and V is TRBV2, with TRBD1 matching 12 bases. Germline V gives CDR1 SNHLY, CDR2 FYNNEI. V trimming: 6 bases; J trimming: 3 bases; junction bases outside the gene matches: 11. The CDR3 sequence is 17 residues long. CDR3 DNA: TGTGCCAGCAGAAGGTTGGGACAGGGGGCGCGGGACACTGAAGCTTTCTTT. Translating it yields CASRRLGQGARDTEAFF.

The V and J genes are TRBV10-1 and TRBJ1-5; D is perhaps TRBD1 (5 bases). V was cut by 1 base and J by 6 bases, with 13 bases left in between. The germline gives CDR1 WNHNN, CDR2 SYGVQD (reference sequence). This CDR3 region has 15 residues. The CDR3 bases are TGCGCCAGCAGTGAGTGTTGGCAGGGCAGTCAGCCCCAGCATTTT. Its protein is CASSECWQGSQPQHF.

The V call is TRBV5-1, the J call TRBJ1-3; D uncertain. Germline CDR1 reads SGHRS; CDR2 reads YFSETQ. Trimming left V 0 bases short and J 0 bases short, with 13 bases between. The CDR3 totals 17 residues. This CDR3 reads CASSLDFQHVSGNTIYF. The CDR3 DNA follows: TGCGCCAGCAGCTTGGATTTCCAACACGTCTCTGGAAACACCATATATTTT.

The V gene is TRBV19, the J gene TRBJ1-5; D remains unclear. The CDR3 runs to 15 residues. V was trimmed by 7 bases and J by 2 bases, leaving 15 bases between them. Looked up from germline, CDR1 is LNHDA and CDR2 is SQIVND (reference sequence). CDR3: CASNRGNFGNQPQHF. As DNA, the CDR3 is TGTGCCAGTAATCGTGGCAATTTTGGCAATCAGCCCCAGCATTTT.

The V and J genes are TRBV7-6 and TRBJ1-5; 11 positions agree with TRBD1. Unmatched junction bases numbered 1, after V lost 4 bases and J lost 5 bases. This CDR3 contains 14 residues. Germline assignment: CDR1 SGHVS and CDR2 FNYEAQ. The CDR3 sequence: CASSSGQGDQPQHF. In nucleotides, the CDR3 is TGTGCCAGCAGCTCGGGACAGGGGGATCAGCCCCAGCATTTT.

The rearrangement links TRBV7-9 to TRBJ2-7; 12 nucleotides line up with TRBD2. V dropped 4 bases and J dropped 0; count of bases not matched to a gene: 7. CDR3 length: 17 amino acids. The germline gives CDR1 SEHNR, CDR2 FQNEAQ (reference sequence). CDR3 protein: CASSSRTSGAFSYEQYF. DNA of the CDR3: TGTGCCAGCAGCTCCCGGACTAGCGGGGCCTTCTCCTACGAGCAGTACTTC.

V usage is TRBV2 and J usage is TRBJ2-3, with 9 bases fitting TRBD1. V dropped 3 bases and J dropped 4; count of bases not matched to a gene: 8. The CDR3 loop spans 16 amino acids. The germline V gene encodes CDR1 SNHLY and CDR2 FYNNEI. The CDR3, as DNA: TGTGCCAGCAGTGATAGGACAGGGGAAGGGTCAGATACGCAGTATTTT. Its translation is CASSDRTGEGSDTQYF.

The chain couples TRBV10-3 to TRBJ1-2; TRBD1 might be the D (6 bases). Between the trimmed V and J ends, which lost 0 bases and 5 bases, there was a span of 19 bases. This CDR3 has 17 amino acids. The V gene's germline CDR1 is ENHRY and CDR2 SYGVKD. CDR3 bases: TGTGCCATCAGTGAGTCGGGGGCCGGGCCGGAGTTTTATGGCTACACCTTC. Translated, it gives CAISESGAGPEFYGYTF.

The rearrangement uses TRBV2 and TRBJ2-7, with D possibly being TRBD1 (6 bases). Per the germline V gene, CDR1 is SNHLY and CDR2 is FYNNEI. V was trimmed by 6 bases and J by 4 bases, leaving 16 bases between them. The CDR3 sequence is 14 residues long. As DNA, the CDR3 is TGTGCCAGCAGGTATCCAGGGGTGCCATACGAGCAGTACTTC. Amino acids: CASRYPGVPYEQYF.

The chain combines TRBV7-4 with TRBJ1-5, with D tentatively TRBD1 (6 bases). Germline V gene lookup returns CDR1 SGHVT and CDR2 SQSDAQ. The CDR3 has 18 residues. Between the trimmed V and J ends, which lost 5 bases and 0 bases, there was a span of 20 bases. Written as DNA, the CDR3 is TGTGCCAGCAGCCCGGGGGGCAGGAACCTGTATAGCAATCAGCCCCAGCATTTT. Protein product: CASSPGGRNLYSNQPQHF. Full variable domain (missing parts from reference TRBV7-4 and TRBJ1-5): GAGVSQSPRYKVAKRGRDVALRCDSISGHVTLYWYRQTLGQGSEVLTYSQSDAQRDKSGRPSGRFSAERPERSVSTLKIQRTEQGDSAVYLCASSPGGRNLYSNQPQHFGDGTRLSIL.

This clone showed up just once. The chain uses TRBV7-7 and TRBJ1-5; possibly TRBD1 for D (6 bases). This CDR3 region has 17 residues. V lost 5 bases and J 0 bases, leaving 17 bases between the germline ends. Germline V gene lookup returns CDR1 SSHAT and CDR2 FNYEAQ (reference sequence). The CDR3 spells CASSHRTEEYSNQPQHF. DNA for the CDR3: TGTGCCAGCAGCCATAGGACAGAAGAATATAGCAATCAGCCCCAGCATTTT.

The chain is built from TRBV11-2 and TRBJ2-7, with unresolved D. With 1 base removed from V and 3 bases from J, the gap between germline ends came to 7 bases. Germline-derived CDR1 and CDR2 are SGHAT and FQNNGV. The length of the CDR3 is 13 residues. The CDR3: CASSLGQIYEQYF. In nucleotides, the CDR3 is TGTGCCAGCAGCTTAGGTCAGATCTACGAGCAGTACTTC.

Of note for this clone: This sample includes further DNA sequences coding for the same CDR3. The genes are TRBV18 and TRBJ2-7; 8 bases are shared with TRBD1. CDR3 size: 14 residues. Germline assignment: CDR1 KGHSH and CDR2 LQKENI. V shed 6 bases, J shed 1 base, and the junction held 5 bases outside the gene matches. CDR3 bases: TGTGCCAGCTCCGGACAGGGTCGATCCTACGAGCAGTACTTC. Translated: CASSGQGRSYEQYF.

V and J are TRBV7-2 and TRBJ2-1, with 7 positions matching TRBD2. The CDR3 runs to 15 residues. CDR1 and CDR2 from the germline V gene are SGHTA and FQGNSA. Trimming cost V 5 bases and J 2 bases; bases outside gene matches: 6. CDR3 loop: CASSPQRGPYNEQFF. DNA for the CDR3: TGTGCCAGCAGCCCACAGCGGGGCCCCTACAATGAGCAGTTCTTC. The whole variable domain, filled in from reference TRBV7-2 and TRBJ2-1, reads GAGVSQSPSNKVTEKGKDVELRCDPISGHTALYWYRQSLGQGLEFLIYFQGNSAPDKSGLPSDRFSAERTGGSVSTLTIQRTQQEDSAVYLCASSPQRGPYNEQFFGPGTRLTVL.